Following are 8 T cell receptor beta chains from one sample sequenced in a study of identifying expanded T cells in peripheral blood. Data came from immunoSEQ multiplex PCR; TCRdb stores just in-frame clones and leaves some out. Of 100,000 to 150,000 clones listed, approximately 86% are singletons. Specimen: blood. The receptor set was obtained from a person between 18 and 69 years old in good health.

The chain links TRBV30 to TRBJ1-1, with D maybe TRBD1 (5 bases). CDR3 size: 11 residues. The germline gives CDR1 GTSNPN, CDR2 SVGIG (reference sequence). Trimming left V 6 bases short and J 7 bases short, with 12 bases between. The CDR3 is CACQTELEAFF. Here the CDR3 DNA reads TGTGCCTGCCAGACAGAGCTTGAAGCTTTCTTT.

The J gene is TRBJ2-5, the V gene TRBV14, with D possibly matching TRBD2 (6 bases). Germline CDR1 is SGHDN and CDR2 is FVKESK. V was cut by 1 base and J by 5 bases, with 17 bases left in between. CDR3 length equals 16 residues. As DNA, the CDR3 is TGTGCCAGCAGCCAAGCACGACTAGTCTACGGGGAGACCCAGTACTTC. It is translated as CASSQARLVYGETQYF.

The rearrangement joins TRBV6-5 to TRBJ1-4; no clear D gene. Germline V lookup: CDR1 MNHEY, CDR2 SVGAGI. The V and J ends lost 0 bases and 4 bases respectively, with 9 bases between them. CDR3 length: 15 amino acids. This CDR3 is CASSYSRNGNEKLFF. The CDR3 DNA follows: TGTGCCAGCAGTTACTCACGGAATGGTAATGAAAAACTGTTTTTT.

V and J are TRBV19 and TRBJ2-5, with 9 bases fitting TRBD1. J lost 5 bases, V lost 6 bases, and 7 bases had no gene match. The CDR3 totals 14 residues. Looked up from germline, CDR1 is LNHDA and CDR2 is SQIVND (reference sequence). CDR3 amino acids: CASRTPGQGETQYF. CDR3 bases: TGTGCCAGTAGGACTCCGGGACAGGGCGAGACCCAGTACTTC.

This sequence joins TRBV5-1 and TRBJ2-7, with a tentative D call TRBD1 (5 bases). Germline lookup yields CDR1 SGHRS and CDR2 YFSETQ. CDR3 length equals 14 residues. V gave up 2 bases and J gave up 5 bases, with 14 bases separating them. In nucleotides, the CDR3 is TGCGCCAGCAGCTTCCGGGCCTTACAGGACGAGCAGTACTTC. Translated, it gives CASSFRALQDEQYF.

V gene TRBV7-9 combines with J gene TRBJ1-1; perhaps TRBD1 as D (5 bases). The CDR3 runs 15 residues. The V end was cut by 5 bases, the J end by 8 bases, with 21 bases between. Germline V CDR1 and CDR2: SEHNR, FQNEAQ (reference sequence). The chain's CDR3 is CASSRMRGGRGEAFF. The CDR3 nucleotides read TGTGCCAGCAGCCGAATGAGGGGAGGGCGTGGGGAAGCTTTCTTT. Full variable domain (rest looked up from reference TRBV7-9 and TRBJ1-1): DTGVSQNPRHKITKRGQNVTFRCDPISEHNRLYWYRQTLGQGPEFLTYFQNEAQLEKSRLLSDRFSAERPKGSFSTLEIQRTEQGDSAMYLCASSRMRGGRGEAFFGQGTRLTVV.

The chain has TRBV15 and TRBJ2-3, with 15 positions matching TRBD2. Germline assignment: CDR1 LNHNV and CDR2 YYDKDF (reference sequence). This CDR3 has 18 amino acids. V gave up 2 bases and J gave up 6 bases; unmatched junction bases: 9. In DNA form, the CDR3 reads TGTGCCACCAGCAGACAAAAGTCAGGGACTAGCGGGGGGGATACGCAGTATTTT. Its protein is CATSRQKSGTSGGDTQYF.

V usage is TRBV27 and J usage is TRBJ2-7; D might be TRBD1 or TRBD2, each matching 6 bases. Germline values: CDR1 MNHEY, CDR2 SMNVEV (reference sequence). Trimming took off 4 bases at V and 4 bases at J, with 14 bases between the two ends. The CDR3 sequence is 14 residues long. CDR3: CASSWGAEAYEQYF. CDR3 sequence (DNA): TGTGCCAGCAGTTGGGGGGCAGAAGCTTACGAGCAGTACTTC.